Listed here is a single T cell receptor (beta chain). The authors reverse transcribed all of the isolated RNA, so sequencing captured expressed TCRB transcripts. Sequencing was performed with immunoSEQ multiplex PCR; in TCRdb, only in-frame clones are kept and a portion is missing. The sample consists of hundreds of thousands of clones, 9.5% to 11% of them appearing once. This sample was taken from a study of beta chain features in type 1 diabetes. Unmatched junction bases numbered 11, after V lost 4 bases and J lost 3 bases. The CDR3 runs to 16 residues. Germline V CDR1 and CDR2: MGHRA, YSYEKL. V and J are TRBV4-1 and TRBJ2-7; TRBD2 matches 8 bases. The sequenced sample consisted of naive CD4+ T cells from blood. The sequence was collected from a woman younger than 45 in good health. The CDR3 region has the DNA TGCGCCAGCAGCCGGGAAAGCGGGAGCGAGTTCTACGAGCAGTACTTC. Protein: CASSRESGSEFYEQYF.